The 32 T cell receptor beta chains below all came from one sample that was sequenced in a study of T cell repertoires in cytomegalovirus infection. TCRdb processed the reads anew with MiXCR; each CDR3 protein has one entry. The profile shows about 150,000 distinct CDR3 sequences, roughly a quarter of them singletons. The specimen sequenced was PBMCs. The receptor source for this set is a human donor in good health (CMV status not recorded). Some clones in this sample may be carry-over from other donors' samples.

Worth noting for this clonotype: A much larger clone sits a single nucleotide away, making a read error possible. The V gene is TRBV7-2, the J gene TRBJ2-5; D gene ambiguous. Near its end, the DNA agrees better with TRBJ2-1, so the J call may be wrong. Germline V gene lookup returns CDR1 SGHTA and CDR2 FQGNSA. The CDR3 covers 13 residues. As DNA, the CDR3 is TGTGCCAGCACCGCAAGCACATTAGAGACCCAGTTCTTC. Protein: CASTASTLETQFF.

In nucleotides, the CDR3 is TGTGCCAGCAGTGCTGGGCCTGGGAACACTGAAGCTTTCTTT. Amino acid sequence: CASSAGPGNTEAFF. This chain joins TRBV6-4 and TRBJ1-1; no reliable D call. Germline V gene lookup returns CDR1 MRHNA and CDR2 SNTAGT. This CDR3 region has 14 residues. V lost 4 bases, J lost 1 base, and 10 bases lay in between.

This clonotype turned up a few times. The chain employs TRBV7-8 and TRBJ2-3; 11 nucleotides match TRBD2. Germline CDR1 SGHVS, CDR2 FQNEAQ. V gave up 6 bases and J gave up 5 bases; unmatched junction bases: 19. CDR3 length: 19 amino acids. The CDR3 is CASRLKVLAGGPEGDTQYF. The CDR3 bases are TGTGCCAGCAGACTGAAGGTGCTAGCGGGGGGACCGGAGGGAGATACGCAGTATTTT.

This clonotype came up a few times. A junction boundary mismatches the germline segment, possibly from a read error. This chain links TRBV7-9 with TRBJ2-7; the D gene is possibly TRBD2 (5 bases). The CDR3 has 12 residues. Germline lookup yields CDR1 SEHNR and CDR2 FQNEAQ (reference sequence). CDR3 sequence (DNA): TGTGCCAGCAGCTTAGGTTGGGAGACACCGAACTTC. Its translation is CASSLGWETPNF. Based on the CDR3 plus reference TRBV7-9 and TRBJ2-7, the full variable domain is DTGVSQNPRHKITKRGQNVTFRCDPISEHNRLYWYRQTLGQGPEFLTYFQNEAQLEKSRLLSDRFSAERPKGSFSTLEIQRTEQGDSAMYLCASSLGWETPNFGPGTRLTVT.

V usage is TRBV20-1 and J usage is TRBJ1-6; D possibly corresponds to TRBD1 (6 bases). Germline V gene lookup returns CDR1 DFQATT and CDR2 SNEGSKA (reference sequence). V shed 0 bases and J shed 0 bases, with 12 bases lying between them. CDR3 length equals 17 residues. Here the CDR3 DNA reads TGCAGTGCTAGAGATCGCCCGACAGGCTCCTATAATTCACCCCTCCACTTT. Translating it yields CSARDRPTGSYNSPLHF.

The chain carries TRBV7-8 and TRBJ2-3; D remains unclear. Germline lookup yields CDR1 SGHVS and CDR2 FQNEAQ. Deletions cut 3 bases from V and 3 bases from J, with 19 bases between. This CDR3 contains 17 residues. DNA for the CDR3: TGTGCCAGCAGCTTCTTTCAGAGAAGTATCAGAACAGATACGCAGTATTTT. Protein sequence: CASSFFQRSIRTDTQYF.

This clonotype was observed a handful of times. The rearrangement links TRBV5-5 to TRBJ1-5; D gene ambiguous. This CDR3 region has 15 residues. Looked up from germline, CDR1 is SGHKS and CDR2 is YYEKEE (reference sequence). V gave up 0 bases and J gave up 7 bases, with 14 bases separating them. As DNA, the CDR3 is TGTGCCAGCAGCTTGGTAGAGAGGCCTTTACAGCCCCAGCATTTT. Protein sequence: CASSLVERPLQPQHF.

The chain uses TRBV6-5 and TRBJ2-1; D remains unclear. The germline V gene encodes CDR1 MNHEY and CDR2 SVGAGI. CDR3 size: 14 residues. Trimming removed 6 bases at V and 5 bases at J, with 14 bases between. CDR3 coding DNA: TGTGCCAGCAGCAATGGGCTCGAACACAATGAGCAGTTCTTC. Translation: CASSNGLEHNEQFF.

The chain uses TRBV27 and TRBJ2-5; no clear D. Trimming stripped 3 bases from V and 2 bases from J, with 7 bases between. Germline V CDR1 and CDR2: MNHEY, SMNVEV (reference sequence). This CDR3 spans 13 amino acids. The CDR3 region has the DNA TGTGCCAGCAGTTTTGGGCCTCAAGAGACCCAGTACTTC. Translated: CASSFGPQETQYF.

V and J are TRBV11-2 and TRBJ1-1, with D tentatively TRBD1 (6 bases). Germline V lookup: CDR1 SGHAT, CDR2 FQNNGV. The V end lost 5 bases, the J end lost 0 bases, and 7 bases lay between the germline ends. The CDR3 is 13 amino acids. CDR3 protein: CASSPGVNTEAFF. The CDR3 DNA reads TGTGCCAGCAGCCCAGGGGTGAACACTGAAGCTTTCTTT.

The genes are TRBV27 and TRBJ2-7, with 7 bases matching TRBD1. The CDR3 spans 16 residues. J gave up 0 bases and V 0 bases, and 5 bases lay outside the gene matches. Germline V gene lookup returns CDR1 MNHEY and CDR2 SMNVEV (reference sequence). CDR3 nucleotide sequence: TGTGCCAGCAGTTTATCTGGGGACAGAATCTCCTACGAGCAGTACTTC. Its translation is CASSLSGDRISYEQYF.

This clonotype was counted a few times. The chain links TRBV5-1 to TRBJ1-1; D is possibly TRBD1 (5 bases). V lost 4 bases, J lost 1 base, and 14 bases lay in between. The CDR3 length is 15 residues. Looked up from germline, CDR1 is SGHRS and CDR2 is YFSETQ. Here the CDR3 DNA reads TGCGCCAGCAGCATATACCGGGACGCGAACACTGAAGCTTTCTTT. Its translation: CASSIYRDANTEAFF. Looking up the rest from reference TRBV5-1 and TRBJ1-1 gives the full variable domain: KAGVTQTPRYLIKTRGQQVTLSCSPISGHRSVSWYQQTPGQGLQFLFEYFSETQRNKGNFPGRFSGRQFSNSRSEMNVSTLELGDSALYLCASSIYRDANTEAFFGQGTRLTVV.

The CDR3 loop reads CASRPSGPYNEQFF. Here the CDR3 DNA reads TGTGCCAGCAGACCTAGCGGGCCATACAATGAGCAGTTCTTC. V is TRBV7-2 and J is TRBJ2-1; 8 bases line up with TRBD2. Losses at the gene ends were 6 bases for V and 4 bases for J; bases not matched to a gene: 5. From germline, CDR1 is SGHTA and CDR2 FQGNSA. This CDR3 contains 14 residues.

This clonotype was seen only a few times. The V gene is TRBV5-1, the J gene TRBJ2-3; D is unresolved. V lost 5 bases, J lost 2 bases, and 15 bases lay in between. Germline CDR1 is SGHRS and CDR2 is YFSETQ. There are 15 residues in the CDR3. Written as DNA, the CDR3 is TGCGCCAGCAGTCTGGCATCCACCCTCACAGATACGCAGTATTTT. Translated, it gives CASSLASTLTDTQYF.

With respect to this clonotype: This may come from a read error, since a much larger clone is one base off. V gene TRBV25-1 combines with J gene TRBJ2-6; either TRBD1 or TRBD2 may fit D (5 bases each). The germline gives CDR1 MGHDK, CDR2 SYGVNS. CDR3 length: 15 amino acids. DNA for the CDR3: TGTGCCAGCAGTGAACAGGCCCCCGGGGCCAACGTCCTGAGTTTC. This codes for CASSEQAPGANVLSF.

This clonotype was seen more than once but under ten times. V gene TRBV28 combines with J gene TRBJ2-2; tentatively, D is TRBD2 (5 bases). The germline V gene has CDR1 MDHEN and CDR2 SYDVKM. The V end lost 5 bases, the J end lost 7 bases, and 11 bases lay between the germline ends. The CDR3 consists of 13 residues. The CDR3 DNA follows: TGTGCCAGCAGTCTCGTGGACTTCGGGGAGCTGTTTTTT. It yields the protein CASSLVDFGELFF.

This chain links TRBV2 with TRBJ2-7; no clear D. The CDR3 extends over 13 amino acids. V was pared by 8 bases and J by 0 bases, with 11 bases between. CDR1 is SNHLY and CDR2 is FYNNEI in the germline V gene. The CDR3 here is CASSGRSSYEQYF. The CDR3 nucleotides read TGTGCCAGCTCGGGTCGGAGCTCCTACGAGCAGTACTTC.

This clonotype was found a few times. This chain joins TRBV20-1 and TRBJ1-4; 10 bases fit TRBD1. The V gene end was trimmed by 6 bases and the J gene end by 9 bases; junction bases not matched to a gene: 7. CDR1 is DFQATT and CDR2 is SNEGSKA in the germline V gene (reference sequence). The CDR3 is 13 amino acids. This CDR3 is CSAPDRGKKKLFF. The CDR3 coding sequence is TGCAGTGCCCCGGACAGGGGGAAGAAAAAACTGTTTTTT.

The chain links TRBV10-3 to TRBJ2-7, with TRBD1 matching over 10 bases. The CDR3 spans 13 residues. Trimming cost V 7 bases and J 4 bases; bases outside gene matches: 4. CDR1 and CDR2 from the germline V gene are ENHRY and SYGVKD. The CDR3 DNA is TGTGCCATCAAGGGACAGGGGTCGTACGAGCAGTACTTC. This sequence encodes CAIKGQGSYEQYF.

Comment on this clonotype: A much larger clone differs by one base, so this may be a read error. V gene TRBV7-8 combines with J gene TRBJ1-5; 8 bases line up with TRBD1. The CDR3 is 15 residues long. The germline V gene has CDR1 SGHVS and CDR2 FQNEAQ. Trimming took 5 bases from V and 3 from J; bases not matched to a gene: 6. The CDR3 nucleotides are TGTGCCAGCAGCGGGGACAGGCTCGACAATCAGCCCCAGCATTTT. Its translation: CASSGDRLDNQPQHF.

This clonotype was detected a few times. This chain connects TRBV6-1 to TRBJ1-4; unclear D gene. V lost 0 bases and J lost 3, with 8 bases in between. CDR3 length equals 15 residues. The germline V gene encodes CDR1 MNHNS and CDR2 SASEGT. The CDR3 nucleotides read TGTGCCAGCAGTGAAGCGAACGAGCCTAATGAAAAACTGTTTTTT. Translated: CASSEANEPNEKLFF.

This clonotype was recorded many times. The V call is TRBV7-2, the J call TRBJ1-4; weak D call: TRBD1 (5 bases). This CDR3 has 16 residues. The V gene lost 5 bases and the J gene lost 8 bases, with 21 bases spanning the gap. CDR1 and CDR2 (germline): SGHTA, FQGNSA. CDR3 nucleotides: TGTGCCAGCAGCCCACGTCCCGGGGCAACGGGAGAAAAACTGTTTTTT. Amino acids: CASSPRPGATGEKLFF.

This clonotype has a handful of counts. In nucleotides, the CDR3 is TGTGCCAGTAGAGGCGGGGGGCCCAGGAGCTCCTACAATGAGCAGTTCTTC. This encodes CASRGGGPRSSYNEQFF. The chain has TRBV19 and TRBJ2-1; TRBD2 agrees at 8 bases. V gave up 6 bases and J gave up 0 bases; unmatched junction bases: 10. This CDR3 has 17 amino acids. CDR1 is LNHDA, CDR2 SQIVND, per germline (reference sequence).

This clonotype was seen ten or more times. This chain uses TRBV28 with TRBJ1-5; D not certain. Trimming cost V 6 bases and J 4 bases, with 7 bases left between them. This CDR3 spans 12 amino acids. The germline gives CDR1 MDHEN, CDR2 SYDVKM. CDR3 sequence reads: CASSSGNQPQHF. The CDR3 DNA reads as TGTGCCAGCAGCTCGGGGAATCAGCCCCAGCATTTT.

J is TRBJ1-2 and V is TRBV19, with 7 bases identical to TRBD1. Germline V gene data show CDR1 as LNHDA and CDR2 as SQIVND (reference sequence). V shed 7 bases, J shed 2 bases, and the junction held 4 bases outside the gene matches. The CDR3 has 13 amino acids. The CDR3: CASTQTGNYGYTF. DNA of the CDR3: TGTGCCAGTACCCAGACAGGGAACTATGGCTACACCTTC.

This clonotype was recorded a few times. The chain uses TRBV7-2 and TRBJ1-3; 8 bases align to TRBD1. The CDR3 is 15 amino acids. Germline values: CDR1 SGHTA, CDR2 FQGNSA. V was clipped by 5 bases and J by 1 base; unmatched bases: 4. CDR3 bases: TGTGCCAGCAGCCAATGGACAGGGTCTGGAAACACCATATATTTT. Translated: CASSQWTGSGNTIYF.

This sequence joins TRBV7-9 and TRBJ1-2, with D unclear. This CDR3 has 16 amino acids. V was clipped by 4 bases and J by 3 bases, with 18 bases between them. The germline V gene has CDR1 SEHNR and CDR2 FQNEAQ (reference sequence). CDR3 in DNA: TGTGCCAGCAGCTCTAACTCCTATCAGACTCACTATGGCTACACCTTC. Translated, it gives CASSSNSYQTHYGYTF.

Turning to this clonotype: A much larger clone lies one base from this, so it may be a read error. The chain recombines TRBV7-3 with TRBJ2-1, with D perhaps TRBD1 (5 bases). The CDR3 has 12 residues. V was trimmed by 5 bases and J by 8 bases, leaving 10 bases between them. CDR1 and CDR2 (germline): SGHTA, FQGTGA. CDR3 bases: TGTGCCAGCAGCCCAGGACACGATGAGCAGTTCTTC. It encodes CASSPGHDEQFF.

This clonotype was seen once. V is TRBV5-1 and J is TRBJ2-7, with 12 positions matching TRBD1. There are 15 residues in the CDR3. J was trimmed by 7 bases and V by 4 bases; bases with no gene match: 9. CDR1 is SGHRS and CDR2 is YFSETQ in the germline V gene. For the CDR3, the DNA is TGCGCCAGCAGCGTCGCGGGACAGGGGGCTGGGGAGCAGTACTTC. It specifies CASSVAGQGAGEQYF.

There are a few counts of this clonotype. This sequence joins TRBV19 and TRBJ1-5; no reliable D call. CDR3 length: 15 residues. Germline-derived CDR1 and CDR2 are LNHDA and SQIVND (reference sequence). The V end lost 10 bases, the J end lost 0 bases, and 16 bases lay between the germline ends. The CDR3 coding sequence is TGTGCCACCCACATAGGAGGCCCTAGCAATCAGCCCCAGCATTTT. Amino acids: CATHIGGPSNQPQHF.

This clonotype was seen more than once but under ten times. V is TRBV7-3 and J is TRBJ2-7; 8 nucleotides align to TRBD1. Trimming took 2 bases from V and 5 from J; bases not matched to a gene: 8. The CDR3 totals 15 residues. Germline CDR1 is SGHTA and CDR2 is FQGTGA. In nucleotides, the CDR3 is TGTGCCAGCAGCTTATCAGGGGGCGCGTACGACGAGCAGTACTTC. Amino acids: CASSLSGGAYDEQYF.

In its sample, this clonotype was seen a few times. The genes are TRBV27 and TRBJ2-7, with D perhaps matching TRBD1 or TRBD2 (5 bases each). The CDR3 sequence is 16 residues long. V was clipped by 4 bases and J by 0 bases, with 16 bases between them. Germline CDR1 MNHEY, CDR2 SMNVEV (reference sequence). The CDR3 loop is CASSYTSGTNSYEQYF. CDR3 DNA: TGTGCCAGCAGTTACACTTCCGGGACGAACTCCTACGAGCAGTACTTC.